The TCR beta chain under discussion was sequenced for a study of blood T cell repertoires in COVID-19. Study-level information: T cells, B-cell-depleted T cells, or PBMCs supplied cDNA or gDNA.

The junction had 4 bases not matched to a gene; V was cut back by 0 bases and J by 2 bases. Germline assignment: CDR1 LGHNA and CDR2 YSLEER. The CDR3 sequence is 17 residues long. In the source study's methods: For nucleated cells, counts were estimated from reference gene primer amplification. The protocol was immunoSEQ multiplex PCR, while the TCRdb copy is restricted to in-frame clones and leaves out a portion. The V and J calls and the clone size are those of that table, but D and trimming were determined from the DNA. The sample lists tens of thousands of clones; nearly 90% were seen once. The TCR originated in a man between 65 and 85 years old with acute or convalescent COVID-19. The rearrangement uses TRBV4-3 and TRBJ2-3, with 11 positions matching TRBD2. Sequencing was done on a sample of peripheral blood. This CDR3 reads CASSQDQTSGATDTQYF. The CDR3, as DNA: TGCGCCAGCAGCCAAGACCAGACTAGCGGGGCCACAGATACGCAGTATTTT.